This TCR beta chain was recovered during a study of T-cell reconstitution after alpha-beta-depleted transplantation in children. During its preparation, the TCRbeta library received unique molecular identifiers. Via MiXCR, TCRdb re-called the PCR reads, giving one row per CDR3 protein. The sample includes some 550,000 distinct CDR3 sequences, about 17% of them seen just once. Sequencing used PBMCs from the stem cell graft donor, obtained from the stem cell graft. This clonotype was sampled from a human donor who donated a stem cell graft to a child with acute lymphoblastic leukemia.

CDR3 in DNA: TGCAGTGCGGGCAATGAGCAGTTCTTC. The encoded protein is CSAGNEQFF. The rearrangement joins TRBV20-1 to TRBJ2-1, with unresolved D. CDR1 DFQATT and CDR2 SNEGSKA come from the germline V gene (reference sequence). This CDR3 region has 9 residues. With 6 bases removed from V and 6 bases from J, the gap between germline ends came to 3 bases.